This paragraph reports one T cell receptor (beta chain). Its cognate antigen is unknown. The CDR3 runs to 14 residues. CDR1 LGHNA and CDR2 YSLEER come from the germline V gene. The ends were cut back, 0 bases at V and 7 bases at J, with 10 bases in the middle. The data derive from a study of CD8+ T cells in alopecia areata. Study overall: Treated patients were dosed with oral tofacitinib, taking 5 to 10 mg twice daily. Dosing spanned 6 to 18 months on tofacitinib, then 6 months off drug.

Study results and limitations: Resident alphabeta T cells of normal skin are also sequenced in scalp samples.

Lesional scalp punch biopsies and peripheral blood were collected from alopecia areata patients. Investigators isolated RNA and reverse transcribed it into cDNA to act as the sequencing template. Measured with immunoSEQ multiplex PCR; TCRdb has only the in-frame clones, and not every one. Of roughly 150,000 clones in the sample, around half are singletons; the top ten hold approximately 19%. This TCR was recovered from a human donor with alopecia areata. Sample: CD8+ T cells sorted from blood, taken at week 0. The rearrangement joins TRBV4-3 to TRBJ1-5, with D possibly TRBD1 on 6 matching bases. CDR3 region: CASSQDQGGQPQHF. For the CDR3, the DNA is TGCGCCAGCAGCCAAGATCAAGGGGGGCAGCCCCAGCATTTT.